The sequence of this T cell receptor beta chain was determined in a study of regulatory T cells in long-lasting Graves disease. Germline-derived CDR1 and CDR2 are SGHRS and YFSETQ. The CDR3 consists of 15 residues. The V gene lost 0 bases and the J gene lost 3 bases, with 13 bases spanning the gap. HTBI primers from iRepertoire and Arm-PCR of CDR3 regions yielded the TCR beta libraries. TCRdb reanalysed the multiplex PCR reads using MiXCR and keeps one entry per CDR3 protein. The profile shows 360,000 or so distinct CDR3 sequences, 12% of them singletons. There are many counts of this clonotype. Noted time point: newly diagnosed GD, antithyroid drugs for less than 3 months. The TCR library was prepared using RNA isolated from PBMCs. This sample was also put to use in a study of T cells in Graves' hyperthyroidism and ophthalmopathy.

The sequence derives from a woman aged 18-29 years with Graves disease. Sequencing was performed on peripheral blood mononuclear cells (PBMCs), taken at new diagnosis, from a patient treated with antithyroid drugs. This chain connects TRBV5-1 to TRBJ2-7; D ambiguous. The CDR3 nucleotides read TGCGCCAGCAGCTTGGAGGACGGAGACGGCTACGAGCAGTACTTC. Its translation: CASSLEDGDGYEQYF.